A single sample is the source of the 4 T cell receptor beta chains below, sequenced in a study of blood T cell repertoires in COVID-19. Repertoires were generated with immunoSEQ multiplex PCR, while TCRdb's copy carries only in-frame clones and drops some. Of 200,000 to 250,000 clones in the sample, around 86% were seen once. The sample comprised peripheral blood. The receptors originated from a woman older than 75 with COVID-19, enrolled during active disease.

The chain carries TRBV7-2 and TRBJ2-7; the D is unclear. CDR3 length: 13 residues. Trimming cost V 5 bases and J 6 bases, with 14 bases left between them. Germline lookup yields CDR1 SGHTA and CDR2 FQGNSA. DNA of the CDR3: TGTGCCAGCAGCAGTCTAGTAGAATCCGAGCAGTACTTC. This codes for CASSSLVESEQYF. The variable domain in full, with the rest retrieved from reference TRBV7-2 and TRBJ2-7, is GAGVSQSPSNKVTEKGKDVELRCDPISGHTALYWYRQSLGQGLEFLIYFQGNSAPDKSGLPSDRFSAERTGGSVSTLTIQRTQQEDSAVYLCASSSLVESEQYFGPGTRLTVT.

The V gene is TRBV28, the J gene TRBJ2-2; the D gene is possibly TRBD1 (5 bases). The germline V gene encodes CDR1 MDHEN and CDR2 SYDVKM. The CDR3 runs 15 residues. Trimming shortened V by 3 bases and J by 4 bases, and 12 bases separated the two germline ends. The CDR3 region is CASSLGARATGELFF. The CDR3 DNA is TGTGCCAGCAGTTTGGGTGCCAGGGCCACCGGGGAGCTGTTTTTT.

The V and J genes are TRBV5-1 and TRBJ1-1, with TRBD1 matching over 7 bases. CDR3 length equals 15 residues. V was pared by 2 bases and J by 4 bases, with 8 bases of the junction left unmatched. CDR1 is SGHRS, CDR2 YFSETQ, per germline. The CDR3 nucleotides read TGCGCCAGCAGCTTACGACAGGGTTCAGGCACTGAAGCTTTCTTT. This translates into CASSLRQGSGTEAFF.

The V and J genes are TRBV19 and TRBJ2-1, with 7 bases matching TRBD2. With 8 bases clipped from V and 0 bases from J, the junction kept 7 bases outside the gene matches. The germline gives CDR1 LNHDA, CDR2 SQIVND (reference sequence). The CDR3 covers 15 residues. CDR3: CASFSTSDSYNEQFF. As DNA, the CDR3 is TGTGCCAGTTTTTCCACTAGCGACTCCTACAATGAGCAGTTCTTC.